This T cell receptor beta chain derives from a study of blood T cell repertoires in COVID-19. In the study overall: There were acute and convalescent COVID-19 samples, and they came from the United States, Italy and Spain.

In the study's own analysis: Amplified reference gene primers provided the basis for estimating nucleated cell counts. Profiling relied on immunoSEQ multiplex PCR, and the TCRdb table lists in-frame clones only, not all of them. D and trimming come from the DNA, and the V and J calls and clone size come from that table. The data show around 100,000 clones, with 90% seen just once and 4.5% to 5.5% held by the top ten. With 6 bases removed from V and 5 bases from J, the gap between germline ends came to 15 bases. The CDR3 runs 14 residues. Looked up from germline, CDR1 is SGHNT and CDR2 is YENEEA. Specimen: peripheral blood. The rearrangement uses TRBV11-3 and TRBJ2-3; D possibly corresponds to TRBD2 (6 bases). The clonotype comes from a man between 50 and 59 years old with acute or convalescent COVID-19. The CDR3 DNA sequence: TGTGCCAGCAGTCATCGGGAGTACGAAGATACGCAGTATTTT. Residues: CASSHREYEDTQYF.